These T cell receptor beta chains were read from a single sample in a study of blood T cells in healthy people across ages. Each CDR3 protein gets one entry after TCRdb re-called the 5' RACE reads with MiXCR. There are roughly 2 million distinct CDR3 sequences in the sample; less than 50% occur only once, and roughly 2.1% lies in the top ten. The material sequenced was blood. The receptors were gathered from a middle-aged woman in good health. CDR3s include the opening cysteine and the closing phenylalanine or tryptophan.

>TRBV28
CASSYLGLEQFF
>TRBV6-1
CASSQLAGVADTQYF
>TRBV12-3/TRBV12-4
CASSFAGTGFSPLHF
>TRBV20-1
CSASAGSYGYTF
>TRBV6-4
CASWDSHSSPLHF
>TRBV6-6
CASSQAGAGGYTF
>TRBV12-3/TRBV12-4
CASRIQGSGGGYTF
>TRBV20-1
CSARSTGGVYGYTF
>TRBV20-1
CSARSPGLQQYF
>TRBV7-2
CASTTGTAQETQYF
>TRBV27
CASTSNEQYF
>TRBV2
CASTLTGGTDTQYF
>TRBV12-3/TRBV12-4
CASSPLAGGGDEQFF
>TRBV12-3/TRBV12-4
CASSGQGHYEQYF
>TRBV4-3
CASSPGTASYYEQYF
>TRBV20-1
CSAGPNEQFF
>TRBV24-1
CATSDRSGMTYEQYF
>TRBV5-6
CASSERLIYQETQYF
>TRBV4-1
CASRSISGGDNEQFF
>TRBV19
CASTMGTTSGTQYF
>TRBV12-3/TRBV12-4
CASRGGSGSYEQYF
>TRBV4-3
CASSQGAQGDQETQYF
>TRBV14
CASSQARCYEQYF
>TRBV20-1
CSARRQISTDTQYF
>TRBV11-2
CASSLGPGGHYEQYF